This TCR beta chain was captured by sequencing in a study of Ad26.COV2.S vaccination and SARS-CoV-2 variants. Note on this clone: The antigen is undetermined.

Study findings and constraints: Reportedly, after vaccination the spike-specific CD8+ and CD4+ T cell responses displayed substantial breadth.

The germline CDR1 and CDR2 sequences are SGDLS and YYNGEE. This CDR3 region has 17 residues. V lost 1 base to trimming and J lost 9 bases; unmatched junction nucleotides: 14. The treatment was: roughly 20 received Ad26.COV2.S at low or high dose, single or two shots; 5 received placebo; per-sample allocation not given. After the first vaccine or placebo injection, samples were drawn on day 63. This table comes from immunoSEQ multiplex PCR, and its TCRdb copy is limited to in-frame clones, with some not included. Of some 290,000 clones listed, around four fifths are singletons. The chain has TRBV9 and TRBJ2-7, with 12 positions matching TRBD2. Source: peripheral blood, taken in a trial of Ad26.COV2.S vaccine versus placebo. The clonotype originates from a person between 18 and 65 years old who received the Ad26.COV2.S COVID-19 vaccine or a placebo. The CDR3, as DNA: TGTGCCAGCAGCGTATCTCCCGTTCCTAGCGGGGGGGCCGGGCAGTACTTC. Its protein is CASSVSPVPSGGAGQYF.